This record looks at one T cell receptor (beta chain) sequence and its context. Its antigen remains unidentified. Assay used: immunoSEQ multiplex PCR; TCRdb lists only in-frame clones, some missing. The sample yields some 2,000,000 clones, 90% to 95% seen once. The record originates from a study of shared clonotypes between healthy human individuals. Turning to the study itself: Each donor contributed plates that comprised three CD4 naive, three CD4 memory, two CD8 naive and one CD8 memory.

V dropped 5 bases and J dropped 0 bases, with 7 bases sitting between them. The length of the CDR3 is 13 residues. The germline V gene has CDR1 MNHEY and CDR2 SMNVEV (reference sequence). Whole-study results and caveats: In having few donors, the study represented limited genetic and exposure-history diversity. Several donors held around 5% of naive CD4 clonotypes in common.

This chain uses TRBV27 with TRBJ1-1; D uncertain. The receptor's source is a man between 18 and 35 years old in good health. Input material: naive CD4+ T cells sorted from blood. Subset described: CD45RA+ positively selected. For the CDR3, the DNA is TGTGCCAGCAGTATCCAGGTGAACACTGAAGCTTTCTTT. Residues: CASSIQVNTEAFF.